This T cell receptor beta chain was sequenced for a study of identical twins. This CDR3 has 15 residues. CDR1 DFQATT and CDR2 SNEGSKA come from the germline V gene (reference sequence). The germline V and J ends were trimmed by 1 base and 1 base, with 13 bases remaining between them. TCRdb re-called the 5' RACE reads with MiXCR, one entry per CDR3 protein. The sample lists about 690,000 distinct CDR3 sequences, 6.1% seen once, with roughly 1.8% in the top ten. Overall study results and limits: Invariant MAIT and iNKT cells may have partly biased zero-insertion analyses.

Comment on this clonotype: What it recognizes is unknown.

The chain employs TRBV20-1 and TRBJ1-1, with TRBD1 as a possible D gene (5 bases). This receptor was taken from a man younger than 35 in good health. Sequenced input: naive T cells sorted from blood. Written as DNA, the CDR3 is TGCAGTGCTAGAGGGGCCCCAACAGGGAACACTGAAGCTTTCTTT. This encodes CSARGAPTGNTEAFF.